This T cell receptor (beta chain) was profiled in a study of blood T cells in healthy people across ages. V dropped 0 bases and J dropped 7 bases, with 7 bases sitting between them. There are 12 residues in the CDR3. Germline assignment: CDR1 MNHEY and CDR2 SVGEGT. A second 7 to 11 cycle PCR used barcoded and J-beta primers. TCRdb called the 5' RACE reads again in MiXCR, with one record for every CDR3 protein. The sample consists of 1.8 million or so distinct CDR3 sequences, about two fifths of them appearing once. The sample consisted of blood. This TCR derives from a human donor in good health. The chain recombines TRBV6-2 or TRBV6-3 with TRBJ2-7, with D possibly TRBD1 on 5 matching bases. CDR3 in amino acids: CASSYSNREQYF. CDR3 sequence (DNA): TGTGCCAGCAGTTACTCTAACAGGGAGCAGTACTTC.